One T cell receptor (beta chain) is described in this entry. Its antigen is undetermined. Sequencing was performed with immunoSEQ multiplex PCR; in TCRdb, only in-frame clones are kept and a portion is missing. This sample has 75,000 to 80,000 clones, with 94% found just once. The source of the sample is a study of OX40 agonist ivuxolimab in advanced cancers. The wider study: Each patient was given ivuxolimab into a vein every 2 weeks, at 0.01 to 10 mg/kg. Checkpoint inhibitors had been given previously to about 40% of patients.

Notes on the study in general: Dosing at 0.1 to 3.0 mg/kg was accompanied by clonal expansion of CD4+ and CD8+ blood T cells by week 6.

The length of the CDR3 is 16 residues. Germline-derived CDR1 and CDR2 are LGHNA and YSLEER. Between the trimmed V and J ends, which lost 1 base and 7 bases, there was a span of 16 bases. The sequencing here drew on CD4+ or CD8+ T cells sorted from blood, taken in a trial of the OX40 agonist ivuxolimab. The clonotype was recovered from an adult with an advanced solid tumor such as melanoma, head and neck, liver or kidney cancer. The chain is built from TRBV4-3 and TRBJ2-2; a possible D gene is TRBD2 (6 bases). In DNA form, the CDR3 reads TGCGCCAGCAGCCAAGGGGCAGGGACTGCGGGCGGGGAGCTGTTTTTT. Translation: CASSQGAGTAGGELFF.